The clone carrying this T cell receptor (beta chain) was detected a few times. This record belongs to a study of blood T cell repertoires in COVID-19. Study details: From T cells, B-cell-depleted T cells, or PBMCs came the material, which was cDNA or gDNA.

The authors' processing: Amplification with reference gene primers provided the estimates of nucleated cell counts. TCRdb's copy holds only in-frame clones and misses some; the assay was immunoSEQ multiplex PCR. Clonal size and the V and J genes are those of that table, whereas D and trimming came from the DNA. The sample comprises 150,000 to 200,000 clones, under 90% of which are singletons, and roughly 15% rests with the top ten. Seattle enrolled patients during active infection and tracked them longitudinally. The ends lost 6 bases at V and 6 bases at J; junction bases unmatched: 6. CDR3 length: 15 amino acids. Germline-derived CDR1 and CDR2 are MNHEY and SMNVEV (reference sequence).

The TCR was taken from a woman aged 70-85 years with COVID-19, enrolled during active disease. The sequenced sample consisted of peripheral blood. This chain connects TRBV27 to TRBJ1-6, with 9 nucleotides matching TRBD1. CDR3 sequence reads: CASRVTGGLNSPLHF. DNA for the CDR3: TGTGCCAGCAGGGTAACAGGGGGCCTTAATTCACCCCTCCACTTT.